This is a list of T cell receptor beta chains from one sample in a study of blood T cell repertoires in COVID-19. Profiled with immunoSEQ multiplex PCR; TCRdb holds only in-frame clones, not every one. The sample records hundreds of thousands of clones, over 70% being singletons. The sequenced material came from peripheral blood. The receptors shown here come from a middle-aged woman who had recovered from COVID-19. CDR3s include the opening cysteine and the closing phenylalanine or tryptophan. The order of the fields is CDR3 DNA, CDR3 protein, D gene, V gene, J gene, clone size. The D gene is left open where the match is weak. The size field is filled for only some rows; it gives once, few, many or a size class.

CDR3 DNA: TGTGCCAGCACCACTCCTGGGGGCCCGGGGCCTTTTTTT; CDR3 protein: CASTTPGGPGPFF; D gene: NA; V gene: TRBV6-5; J gene: TRBJ1-3; clone size: NA
CDR3 DNA: TGTGCCAGCAGCCGTCGGACAGGCGAGTCCACCTTC; CDR3 protein: CASSRRTGESTF; D gene: TRBD1; V gene: TRBV3-1/TRBV3-2; J gene: TRBJ1-2; clone size: NA
CDR3 DNA: TGCGCCAGCAGCTTGTGGACTAGCGGGGGGGCGGCAGAGACCCAGTACTTC; CDR3 protein: CASSLWTSGGAAETQYF; D gene: TRBD2; V gene: TRBV5-1; J gene: TRBJ2-5; clone size: NA
CDR3 DNA: TGTGCCAGTAGTATAGCAGGGGCTGGCAATCAGCCCCAGCATTTT; CDR3 protein: CASSIAGAGNQPQHF; D gene: NA; V gene: TRBV19; J gene: TRBJ1-5; clone size: NA
CDR3 DNA: TGTGCCAGCATGAGGCCAAGACAGGGAAATACGCAGTATTTT; CDR3 protein: CASMRPRQGNTQYF; D gene: TRBD1; V gene: TRBV6-5; J gene: TRBJ2-3; clone size: once
CDR3 DNA: TGTGCCAGTAGAGACCTAGGACAGGGGGCGTCCTACGAGCAGTACTTC; CDR3 protein: CASRDLGQGASYEQYF; D gene: TRBD1; V gene: TRBV19; J gene: TRBJ2-7; clone size: NA
CDR3 DNA: TGTGCCAGCAGTGAATATCGGGGCTACACCTTC; CDR3 protein: CASSEYRGYTF; D gene: NA; V gene: TRBV25-1; J gene: TRBJ1-2; clone size: NA
CDR3 DNA: TGTGCCAGCAGCTTATCCCCGGACAGGGTGAGCTACGAGCAGTACTTC; CDR3 protein: CASSLSPDRVSYEQYF; D gene: TRBD1; V gene: TRBV11-2; J gene: TRBJ2-7; clone size: few
CDR3 DNA: TGTGCCAGCTCACCACCAAACTGGGACAGGGGTTCCCGGCCCCAGCATTTT; CDR3 protein: CASSPPNWDRGSRPQHF; D gene: TRBD1; V gene: TRBV18; J gene: TRBJ1-5; clone size: NA
CDR3 DNA: TGCGCCAGCAGCATTGGAGGGGAGACCCAGTACTTC; CDR3 protein: CASSIGGETQYF; D gene: NA; V gene: TRBV5-1; J gene: TRBJ2-5; clone size: NA
CDR3 DNA: TGTGCCAGCAGCTCCGGACACCCGAACACTGAAGCTTTCTTT; CDR3 protein: CASSSGHPNTEAFF; D gene: NA; V gene: TRBV7-8; J gene: TRBJ1-1; clone size: once
CDR3 DNA: TGTGCCAGCAGTTACAGGACAGGGGGCTACAATCAGCCCCAGCATTTT; CDR3 protein: CASSYRTGGYNQPQHF; D gene: TRBD1; V gene: TRBV6-6; J gene: TRBJ1-5; clone size: NA
CDR3 DNA: TGTGCCAGCCTTAAGGGGTTTGCCACTGAAGCTTTCTTT; CDR3 protein: CASLKGFATEAFF; D gene: NA; V gene: TRBV5-6; J gene: TRBJ1-1; clone size: NA
CDR3 DNA: TGTGCCAGCACCACCGAAGGGGGGGTCGGGGAGCTGTTTTTT; CDR3 protein: CASTTEGGVGELFF; D gene: NA; V gene: TRBV27; J gene: TRBJ2-2; clone size: once
CDR3 DNA: TGTGCCAGCAGCACGGACAGAGACAATGAGCAGTTCTTC; CDR3 protein: CASSTDRDNEQFF; D gene: NA; V gene: TRBV11-3; J gene: TRBJ2-1; clone size: NA
CDR3 DNA: TGTGCCAGCAGTGGTGATGCAGGGAGAAACACCATATATTTT; CDR3 protein: CASSGDAGRNTIYF; D gene: NA; V gene: TRBV2; J gene: TRBJ1-3; clone size: NA
CDR3 DNA: TGCGCCAGCAGACAGAACACTGAAGCTTTCTTT; CDR3 protein: CASRQNTEAFF; D gene: NA; V gene: TRBV5-1; J gene: TRBJ1-1; clone size: NA
CDR3 DNA: TGTGCCAGCAGCGCAGTCCCAGGGTCAGAGACCCAGTACTTC; CDR3 protein: CASSAVPGSETQYF; D gene: NA; V gene: TRBV7-2; J gene: TRBJ2-5; clone size: once
CDR3 DNA: TGCGCCAGCAGCCGAACGGGACAGGAAAATCAGCCCCAGCATTTT; CDR3 protein: CASSRTGQENQPQHF; D gene: TRBD1; V gene: TRBV5-1; J gene: TRBJ1-5; clone size: once
CDR3 DNA: TGTGCCAGCAGCCTTAGCGAGTCCACAGATACGCAGTATTTT; CDR3 protein: CASSLSESTDTQYF; D gene: NA; V gene: TRBV5-4; J gene: TRBJ2-3; clone size: NA
CDR3 DNA: TGTGCCAGCAGCCAGGCCGTCGGAACTGAAGCTTTCTTT; CDR3 protein: CASSQAVGTEAFF; D gene: NA; V gene: TRBV9; J gene: TRBJ1-1; clone size: once
CDR3 DNA: TGTGCCAGCAGGCCGGGGTACTACACTGAAGCTTTCTTT; CDR3 protein: CASRPGYYTEAFF; D gene: NA; V gene: TRBV6-5; J gene: TRBJ1-1; clone size: few
CDR3 DNA: TGTGCCAGCACCCCATCATGGGGGGGAGCCTACGAGCAGTACTTC; CDR3 protein: CASTPSWGGAYEQYF; D gene: TRBD2; V gene: TRBV27; J gene: TRBJ2-7; clone size: NA
CDR3 DNA: TGTGCCAGCAGCTTGGACAGCCTCTACACCTTC; CDR3 protein: CASSLDSLYTF; D gene: NA; V gene: TRBV7-9; J gene: TRBJ1-2; clone size: NA
CDR3 DNA: TGTGCCAGCAGCCCGTCCGGGTCTCAAGAGACCCAGTACTTC; CDR3 protein: CASSPSGSQETQYF; D gene: NA; V gene: TRBV5-6; J gene: TRBJ2-5; clone size: NA
CDR3 DNA: TGTGCCAGTAGTTCGGGACAGGGAAGCTCACGGGGGGCCCACGAGCAGTACTTC; CDR3 protein: CASSSGQGSSRGAHEQYF; D gene: TRBD1; V gene: TRBV19; J gene: TRBJ2-7; clone size: NA
CDR3 DNA: TGTGCCAGCAGCTTAGGACAAGAGTTTTCACCCCTCCACTTT; CDR3 protein: CASSLGQEFSPLHF; D gene: NA; V gene: TRBV7-9; J gene: TRBJ1-6; clone size: few
CDR3 DNA: TGTGCCAGCAGGGGCCGGGACAGAAGAGGCGAGCAGTTCTTC; CDR3 protein: CASRGRDRRGEQFF; D gene: TRBD1; V gene: TRBV3-1/TRBV3-2; J gene: TRBJ2-1; clone size: NA
CDR3 DNA: TGCGCCAGCAGCCATCAGGGTACAGGGTATGGCTACACCTTC; CDR3 protein: CASSHQGTGYGYTF; D gene: NA; V gene: TRBV4-1; J gene: TRBJ1-2; clone size: few
CDR3 DNA: TGTGCCAGCAGCTTGGGGCTTAACACCGGGGAGCTGTTTTTT; CDR3 protein: CASSLGLNTGELFF; D gene: NA; V gene: TRBV5-6; J gene: TRBJ2-2; clone size: NA